Listed here is a single TCR beta chain. Its antigen remains unidentified. This sample stems from a study of T cells in localized non-small cell lung cancer. Produced via immunoSEQ multiplex PCR; TCRdb's table is partial and in-frame only. The sample records 20,000 to 30,000 clones, approximately 84% being singletons. Study results and limitations: Appearance in adjacent lung was seen for a median about 60 of the top 100 tumor clones.

The CDR3 length is 14 residues. CDR1 is MNHEY and CDR2 is SMNVEV in the germline V gene (reference sequence). Trimming took 6 bases from V and 1 from J, leaving 12 bases between them. J is TRBJ1-1 and V is TRBV27; possible D gene TRBD1, 5 bases. The clonotype was recovered from a man aged 40 to 75 with stage III squamous cell lung carcinoma. The specimen comprised peripheral blood, sampled before any cancer treatment. CDR3 protein: CASRLGGANTEAFF. CDR3 in DNA: TGTGCCAGCAGACTTGGCGGGGCGAACACTGAAGCTTTCTTT.